This T cell receptor beta chain was recovered during a study of T cell responses to AZD1222 COVID-19 vaccine. Unmatched junction bases numbered 4, after V lost 2 bases and J lost 4 bases. This CDR3 contains 16 residues. CDR1 MNHEY and CDR2 SMNVEV come from the germline V gene (reference sequence). This table comes from immunoSEQ multiplex PCR, and its TCRdb copy is limited to in-frame clones, with some not included. The sample gives 85,000 to 100,000 clones, 70% to 90% of which show up once; 5% is in the top ten. Study-level findings and limits: Nearly half of spike-specific TCRs reportedly target variant regions that are unmutated in the B.1.351 and B.1.1.7 variants. Without day 14 samples, only post-peak T cell repertoires were studied.

A note on this clone: Its specificity is not known.

The receptor was isolated from an adult who received the AZD1222 COVID-19 vaccine. This rearrangement joins TRBV27 to TRBJ2-3, with 12 bases that match TRBD2. This sample comprised peripheral blood, obtained 28 days after the second AZD1222 dose. CDR3 in amino acids: CASSLTTSGGPDTQYF. The CDR3 nucleotides are TGTGCCAGCAGTTTAACGACTAGCGGGGGACCAGATACGCAGTATTTT.